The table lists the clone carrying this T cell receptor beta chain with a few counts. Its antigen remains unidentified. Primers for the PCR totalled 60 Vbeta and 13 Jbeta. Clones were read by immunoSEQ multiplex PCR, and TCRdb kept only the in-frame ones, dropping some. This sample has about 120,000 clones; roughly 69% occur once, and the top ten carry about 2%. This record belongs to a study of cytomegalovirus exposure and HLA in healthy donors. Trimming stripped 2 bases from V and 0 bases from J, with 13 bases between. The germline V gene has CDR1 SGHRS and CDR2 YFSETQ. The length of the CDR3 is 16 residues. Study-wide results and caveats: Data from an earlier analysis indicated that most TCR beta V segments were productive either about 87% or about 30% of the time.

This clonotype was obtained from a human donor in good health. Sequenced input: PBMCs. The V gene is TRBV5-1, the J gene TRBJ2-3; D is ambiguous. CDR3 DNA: TGCGCCAGCAGCTTTGGTTTTGCCAGAAGCACAGATACGCAGTATTTT. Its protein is CASSFGFARSTDTQYF.